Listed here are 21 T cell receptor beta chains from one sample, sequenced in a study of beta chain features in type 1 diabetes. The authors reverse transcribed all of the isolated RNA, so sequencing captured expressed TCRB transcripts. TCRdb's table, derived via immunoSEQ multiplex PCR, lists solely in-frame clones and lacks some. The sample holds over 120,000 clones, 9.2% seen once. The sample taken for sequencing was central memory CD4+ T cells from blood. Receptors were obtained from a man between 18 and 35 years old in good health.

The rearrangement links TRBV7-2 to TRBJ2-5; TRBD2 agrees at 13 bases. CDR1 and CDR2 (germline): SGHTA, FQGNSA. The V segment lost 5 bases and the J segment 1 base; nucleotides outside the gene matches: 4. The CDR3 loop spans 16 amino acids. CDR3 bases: TGTGCCAGCAGCCGAGGGACTAGCGGGGCCCAAGAGACCCAGTACTTC. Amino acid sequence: CASSRGTSGAQETQYF.

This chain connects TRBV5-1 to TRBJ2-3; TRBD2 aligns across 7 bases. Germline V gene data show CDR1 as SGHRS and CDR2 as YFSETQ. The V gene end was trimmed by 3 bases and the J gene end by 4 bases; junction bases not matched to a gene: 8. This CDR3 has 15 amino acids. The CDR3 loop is CASSSAGPPADTQYF. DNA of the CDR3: TGCGCCAGCAGCTCAGCGGGGCCCCCCGCAGATACGCAGTATTTT.

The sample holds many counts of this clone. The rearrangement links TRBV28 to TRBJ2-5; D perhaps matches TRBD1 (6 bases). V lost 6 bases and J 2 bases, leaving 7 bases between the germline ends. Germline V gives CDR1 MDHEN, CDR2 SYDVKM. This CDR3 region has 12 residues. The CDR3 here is CASRQGQETQYF. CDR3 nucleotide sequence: TGTGCCAGCAGACAGGGTCAAGAGACCCAGTACTTC.

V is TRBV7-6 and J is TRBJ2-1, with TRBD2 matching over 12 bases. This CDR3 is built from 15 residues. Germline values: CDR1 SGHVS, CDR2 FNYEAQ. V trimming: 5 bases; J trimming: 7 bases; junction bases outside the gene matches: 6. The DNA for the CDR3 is TGTGCCAGCAGCCCGTCTAGCGGGGGGGCGAATGAGCAGTTCTTC. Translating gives CASSPSSGGANEQFF.

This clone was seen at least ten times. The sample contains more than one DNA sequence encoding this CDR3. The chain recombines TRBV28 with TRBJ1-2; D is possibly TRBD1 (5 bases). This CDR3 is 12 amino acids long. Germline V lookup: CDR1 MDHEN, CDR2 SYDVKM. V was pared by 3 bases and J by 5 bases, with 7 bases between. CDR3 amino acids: CASSLQGYGYTF. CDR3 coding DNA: TGTGCCAGCAGTTTGCAGGGATATGGCTACACCTTC.

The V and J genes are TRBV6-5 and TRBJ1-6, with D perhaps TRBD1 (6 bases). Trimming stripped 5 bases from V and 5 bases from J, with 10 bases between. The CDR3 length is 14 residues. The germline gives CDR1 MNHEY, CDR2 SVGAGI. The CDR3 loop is CASSDRWNNSPLHF. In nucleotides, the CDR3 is TGTGCCAGCAGTGACAGGTGGAATAATTCACCCCTCCACTTT.

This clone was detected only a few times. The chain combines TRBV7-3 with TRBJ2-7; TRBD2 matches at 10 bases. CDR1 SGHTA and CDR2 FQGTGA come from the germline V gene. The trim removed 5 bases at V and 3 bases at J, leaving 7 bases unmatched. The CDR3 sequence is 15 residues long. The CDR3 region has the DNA TGTGCCAGCAGCATGTACTCTAGCGGGGGCTACGAGCAGTACTTC. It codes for CASSMYSSGGYEQYF.

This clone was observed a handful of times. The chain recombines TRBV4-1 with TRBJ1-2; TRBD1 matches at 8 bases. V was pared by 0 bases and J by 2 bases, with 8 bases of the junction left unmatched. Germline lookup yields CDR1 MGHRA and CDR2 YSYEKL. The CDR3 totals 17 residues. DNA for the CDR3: TGCGCCAGCAGCCAAGAATTCGGGACAGGTGAAAACTATGGCTACACCTTC. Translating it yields CASSQEFGTGENYGYTF.

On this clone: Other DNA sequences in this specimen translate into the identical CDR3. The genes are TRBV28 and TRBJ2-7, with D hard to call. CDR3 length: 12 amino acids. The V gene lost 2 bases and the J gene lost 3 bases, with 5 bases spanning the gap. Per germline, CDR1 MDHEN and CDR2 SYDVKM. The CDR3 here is CASSLTSYEQYF. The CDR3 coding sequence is TGTGCCAGCAGTTTAACAAGCTACGAGCAGTACTTC.

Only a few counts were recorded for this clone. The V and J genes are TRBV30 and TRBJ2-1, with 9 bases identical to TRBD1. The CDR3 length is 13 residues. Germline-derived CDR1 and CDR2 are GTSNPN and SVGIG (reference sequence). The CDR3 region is CALEGQGYNEQFF. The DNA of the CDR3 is TGTGCACTGGAGGGACAGGGATACAATGAGCAGTTCTTC.

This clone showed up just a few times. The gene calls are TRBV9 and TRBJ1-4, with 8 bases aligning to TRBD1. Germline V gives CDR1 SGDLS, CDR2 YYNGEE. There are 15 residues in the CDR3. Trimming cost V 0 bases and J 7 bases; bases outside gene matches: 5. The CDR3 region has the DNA TGTGCCAGCAGCGTAGCATCAGGGGGCTTTGAAAAACTGTTTTTT. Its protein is CASSVASGGFEKLFF.

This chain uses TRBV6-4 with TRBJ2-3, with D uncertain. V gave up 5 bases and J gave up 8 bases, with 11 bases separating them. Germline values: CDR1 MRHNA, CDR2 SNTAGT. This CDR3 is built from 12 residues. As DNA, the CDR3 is TGTGCCAGCAGTTCCGCGGCGACTACGCAGTATTTT. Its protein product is CASSSAATTQYF.

As DNA, the CDR3 is TGTGCCAGCTCACAAGTACAGGGCTACGAGCAGTACTTC. Encoded protein: CASSQVQGYEQYF. This chain uses TRBV18 with TRBJ2-7, with D possibly being TRBD1 (6 bases). The CDR3 is made up of 13 amino acids. V dropped 4 bases and J dropped 3 bases, with 10 bases sitting between them. From germline, CDR1 is KGHSH and CDR2 LQKENI.

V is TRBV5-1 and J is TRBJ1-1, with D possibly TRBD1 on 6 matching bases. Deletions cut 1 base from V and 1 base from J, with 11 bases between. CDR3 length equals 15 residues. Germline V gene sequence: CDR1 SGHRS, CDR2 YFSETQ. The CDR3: CASSLITGTNTEAFF. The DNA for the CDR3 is TGCGCCAGCAGCTTGATTACAGGGACGAACACTGAAGCTTTCTTT. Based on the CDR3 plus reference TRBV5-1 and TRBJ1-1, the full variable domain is KAGVTQTPRYLIKTRGQQVTLSCSPISGHRSVSWYQQTPGQGLQFLFEYFSETQRNKGNFPGRFSGRQFSNSRSEMNVSTLELGDSALYLCASSLITGTNTEAFFGQGTRLTVV.

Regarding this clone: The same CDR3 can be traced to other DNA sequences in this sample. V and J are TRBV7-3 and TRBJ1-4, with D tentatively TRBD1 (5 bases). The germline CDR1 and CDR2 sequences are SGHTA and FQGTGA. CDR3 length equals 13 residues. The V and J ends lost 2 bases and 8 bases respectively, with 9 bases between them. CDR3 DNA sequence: TGTGCCAGCAGCTTACAGGGCAGGGAAAAACTGTTTTTT. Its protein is CASSLQGREKLFF.

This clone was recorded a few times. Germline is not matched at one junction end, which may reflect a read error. The CDR3 loop reads CASSQETGDTEAFF. The CDR3 coding sequence is TGCGCCAGCAGCCAAGAGACAGGTGACACTGAAGCTTTCTTT. This chain uses TRBV7-2 with TRBJ1-1; D is perhaps TRBD1 (6 bases). The CDR3 loop spans 14 amino acids. Germline-derived CDR1 and CDR2 are SGHTA and FQGNSA.

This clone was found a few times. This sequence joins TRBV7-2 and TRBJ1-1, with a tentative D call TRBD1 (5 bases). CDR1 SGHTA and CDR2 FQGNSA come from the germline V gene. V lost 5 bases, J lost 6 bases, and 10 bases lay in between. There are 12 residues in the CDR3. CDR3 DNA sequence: TGTGCCAGCAGCCGTGACAGATCTGAAGCTTTCTTT. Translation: CASSRDRSEAFF.

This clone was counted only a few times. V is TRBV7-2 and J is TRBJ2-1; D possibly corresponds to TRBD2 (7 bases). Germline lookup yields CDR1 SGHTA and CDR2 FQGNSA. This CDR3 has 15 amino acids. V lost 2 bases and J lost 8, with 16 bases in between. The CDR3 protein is CASSLFGGASDEQFF. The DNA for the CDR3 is TGTGCCAGCAGCTTATTTGGGGGGGCCTCGGATGAGCAGTTCTTC.

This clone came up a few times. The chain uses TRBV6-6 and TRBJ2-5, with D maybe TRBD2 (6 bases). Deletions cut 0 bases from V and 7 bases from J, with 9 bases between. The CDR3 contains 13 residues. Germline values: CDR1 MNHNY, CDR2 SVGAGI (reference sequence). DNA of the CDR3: TGTGCCAGCAGTTACTCGGTGGAGGGGACCCAGTACTTC. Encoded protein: CASSYSVEGTQYF.

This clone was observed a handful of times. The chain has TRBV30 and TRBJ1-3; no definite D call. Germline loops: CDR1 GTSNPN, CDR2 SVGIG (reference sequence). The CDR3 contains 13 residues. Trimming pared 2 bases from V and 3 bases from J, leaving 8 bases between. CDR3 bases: TGTGCCTGGAGTAAGGCGGATGGAAACACCATATATTTT. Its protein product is CAWSKADGNTIYF.

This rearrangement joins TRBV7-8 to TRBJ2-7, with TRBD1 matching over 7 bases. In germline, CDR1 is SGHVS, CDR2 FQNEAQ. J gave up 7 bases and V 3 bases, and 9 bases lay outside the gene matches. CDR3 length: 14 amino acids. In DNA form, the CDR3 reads TGTGCCAGCAGCTTGAGAGGGGGCTCTGGAGAGCAGTACTTC. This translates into CASSLRGGSGEQYF.